There are a few counts of the clone carrying this T cell receptor (beta chain). Its antigen is currently unknown. This specimen belongs to a study of CD8 T cells in ankylosing spondylitis. The study, taken as a whole, reports: Seemingly characteristic of ankylosing spondylitis blood was a TCR beta motif consisting of about 8 highly homologous variants. Peripheral blood held disease-linked clones only at relatively low frequency, and these were CD8+. Some motif variants were previously reported in reactive arthritis synovial fluid and blood.

Using its own MiXCR run on the 5' RACE reads, TCRdb lists one record per CDR3 protein. The repertoire includes 300,000 to 400,000 distinct CDR3 sequences, about 14% of them detected once, and around 0.99% sits in the top ten. The CDR3 runs to 15 residues. Trimming cost V 6 bases and J 1 base, with 16 bases left between them. Germline V gene data show CDR1 as SQVTM and CDR2 as ANQGSEA. The chain has TRBV29-1 and TRBJ2-1, with D perhaps TRBD1 or TRBD2 (6 bases each). The sequenced sample consisted of blood, either unsorted or a sorted T cell fraction (not recorded which). This TCR was recovered from a male donor with ankylosing spondylitis or in good health (not recorded which). The CDR3 here is CSVPPGAGSYNEQFF. CDR3 DNA sequence: TGCAGCGTCCCCCCGGGGGCGGGGTCCTACAATGAGCAGTTCTTC.